The 27 T cell receptor beta chains reported below all come from one sample, sequenced in a study of T cell repertoires in cytomegalovirus infection. TCRdb itself ran the reads through MiXCR, one entry per CDR3 protein. The data contain 700,000 to 850,000 distinct CDR3 sequences, about 31% of them singletons. These TCRs are of unknown antigen specificity. The sample here was cultured CD8+ T cells from PBMCs, taken from culture after CMV antigen stimulation. These receptor sequences come from a human donor in good health (CMV status not recorded). Some clones in this sample may be carry-over from other donors' samples.

This rearrangement joins TRBV7-9 to TRBJ2-1; 8 nucleotides line up with TRBD2. The CDR3 contains 15 residues. V gave up 5 bases and J gave up 6 bases; unmatched junction bases: 9. The V gene's germline CDR1 is SEHNR and CDR2 FQNEAQ (reference sequence). The CDR3 DNA follows: TGTGCCAGCAGCCCGGCGCGGGGGGTTTTCAATGAGCAGTTCTTC. Its translation: CASSPARGVFNEQFF. The full variable domain, in which reference TRBV7-9 and TRBJ2-1 provide the parts outside the CDR3, is DTGVSQNPRHKITKRGQNVTFRCDPISEHNRLYWYRQTLGQGPEFLTYFQNEAQLEKSRLLSDRFSAERPKGSFSTLEIQRTEQGDSAMYLCASSPARGVFNEQFFGPGTRLTVL.

The chain combines TRBV7-8 with TRBJ2-7, with 7 bases identical to TRBD2. The CDR3 has 15 amino acids. The V and J ends lost 3 bases and 0 bases, in that order; junction bases with no gene match: 5. CDR1 and CDR2 from the germline V gene are SGHVS and FQNEAQ. CDR3 nucleotide sequence: TGTGCCAGCAGCTTTCTGCGGGGGACCTCCTACGAGCAGTACTTC. This sequence encodes CASSFLRGTSYEQYF.

This clonotype turned up a few times. V is TRBV11-3 and J is TRBJ2-3, with D hard to call. The CDR3 covers 15 residues. V was shortened by 1 base and J by 1 base, with 9 bases between the two germline ends. Germline values: CDR1 SGHNT, CDR2 YENEEA. The chain's CDR3 is CASSLALHRTDTQYF. The DNA of the CDR3 is TGTGCCAGCAGCTTAGCTCTGCACCGCACAGATACGCAGTATTTT.

This clonotype has only a few counts. The rearrangement links TRBV7-8 to TRBJ2-7; 9 bases align to TRBD1. V lost 3 bases, J lost 6 bases, and 9 bases stayed unmatched. The germline CDR1 and CDR2 sequences are SGHVS and FQNEAQ. This CDR3 contains 15 residues. In nucleotides, the CDR3 is TGTGCCAGCAGCTTTGTGGGGACAGGGCCTACCGAGCAGTACGTC. Translation: CASSFVGTGPTEQYV.

This clonotype was detected ten times or more. The rearrangement joins TRBV7-8 to TRBJ2-1; either TRBD1 or TRBD2 may fit D (6 bases each). The V end was cut by 1 base, the J end by 10 bases, with 17 bases between. The germline V gene has CDR1 SGHVS and CDR2 FQNEAQ. This CDR3 is built from 15 residues. The CDR3 spells CASSLERGARKEQFF. As DNA, the CDR3 is TGTGCCAGCAGCTTAGAGAGGGGGGCACGCAAGGAGCAGTTCTTC.

In this sample, this clonotype turned up a few times. V gene TRBV2 combines with J gene TRBJ1-2, with 9 bases fitting TRBD1. The ends lost 8 bases at V and 7 bases at J; junction bases unmatched: 5. The length of the CDR3 is 12 residues. CDR1 and CDR2 from the germline V gene are SNHLY and FYNNEI. The CDR3 sequence is CASLGDRAGYTF. CDR3 DNA sequence: TGTGCCAGCCTCGGGGACAGGGCTGGCTACACCTTC.

This clonotype was observed a few times. The CDR3 DNA is TGCGCCAGCAGCTTACAGGTTCTTGGAACAGGGGAGACTGAAGCTTTCTTT. This sequence encodes CASSLQVLGTGETEAFF. J is TRBJ1-1 and V is TRBV5-1, with 7 bases fitting TRBD1. The V gene's germline CDR1 is SGHRS and CDR2 YFSETQ. Germline trimming cut 2 bases from V and 5 bases from J; bases unmatched to any gene: 15. The CDR3 spans 17 residues.

The rearrangement uses TRBV28 and TRBJ2-3; 7 bases are shared with TRBD2. The germline CDR1 and CDR2 sequences are MDHEN and SYDVKM. Germline trimming cut 3 bases from V and 2 bases from J; bases unmatched to any gene: 29. The CDR3 has 23 amino acids. The DNA for the CDR3 is TGTGCCAGCAGTTTTGCCCCCTGGCGGCTAGCGGCGGTCGAGATTATCCCCACAGATACGCAGTATTTT. It codes for CASSFAPWRLAAVEIIPTDTQYF. The variable domain in full, completed from reference TRBV28 and TRBJ2-3, reads DVKVTQSSRYLVKRTGEKVFLECVQDMDHENMFWYRQDPGLGLRLIYFSYDVKMKEKGDIPEGYSVSREKKERFSLILESASTNQTSMYLCASSFAPWRLAAVEIIPTDTQYFGPGTRLTVL.

With respect to this clonotype: The junction shows a germline mismatch at one end, possibly a read error. The rearrangement joins TRBV27 to TRBJ2-2; TRBD2 is a possible D gene (5 bases). The germline V gene has CDR1 MNHEY and CDR2 SMNVEV (reference sequence). The CDR3 has 17 amino acids. The chain's CDR3 is CASSPSLVTSNTGEQFF. The CDR3 nucleotides are TGTGCCAGCAGCCCGTCGCTGGTAACCTCGAACACCGGGGAGCAGTTTTTT.

The rearrangement joins TRBV6-6 to TRBJ2-2, with 8 bases lining up with TRBD1. The CDR3 is 14 residues long. Germline V gene data show CDR1 as MNHNY and CDR2 as SVGAGI (reference sequence). V lost 10 bases to trimming and J lost 5 bases; unmatched junction nucleotides: 9. CDR3 loop: CANSQTGVTGELFF. CDR3 nucleotides: TGTGCCAACTCTCAGACAGGGGTGACCGGGGAGCTGTTTTTT.

The J gene is TRBJ2-7, the V gene TRBV10-3; 7 bases align to TRBD1. Germline V gene sequence: CDR1 ENHRY, CDR2 SYGVKD. After removal of 6 bases from V and 5 bases from J, the junction contained 13 bases not matched to a gene. The CDR3 totals 15 residues. The CDR3 loop is CAIRERDSVFDEQYF. CDR3 DNA: TGTGCCATCAGAGAAAGGGACAGTGTCTTCGACGAGCAGTACTTC.

V is TRBV7-2 and J is TRBJ1-2; 8 bases align to TRBD1. CDR3 length: 14 residues. CDR1 is SGHTA and CDR2 is FQGNSA in the germline V gene. Germline trimming cut 5 bases from V and 3 bases from J; bases unmatched to any gene: 5. CDR3 DNA sequence: TGTGCCAGCAGCATCCCGGACAGGGACTATGGCTACACCTTC. Encoded protein: CASSIPDRDYGYTF.

The rearrangement links TRBV20-1 to TRBJ2-1, with 7 bases matching TRBD1. This CDR3 is built from 13 residues. Germline CDR1 DFQATT, CDR2 SNEGSKA (reference sequence). J lost 3 bases, V lost 5 bases, and 4 bases had no gene match. As DNA, the CDR3 is TGCAGTGCTTCCGGGACAGACTACAATGAGCAGTTCTTC. Protein: CSASGTDYNEQFF.

This clonotype was seen many times. This sequence joins TRBV7-2 and TRBJ1-1; no clear D gene. This CDR3 has 13 amino acids. The V end lost 1 base, the J end lost 4 bases, and 7 bases lay between the germline ends. From germline, CDR1 is SGHTA and CDR2 FQGNSA. The CDR3 region is CASSLDLATEAFF. CDR3 in DNA: TGTGCCAGCAGCTTAGATCTGGCCACTGAAGCTTTCTTT.

V is TRBV4-3 and J is TRBJ2-1; 11 bases fit TRBD2. The CDR3 contains 17 residues. Looked up from germline, CDR1 is LGHNA and CDR2 is YSLEER. Trimming cost V 0 bases and J 4 bases; bases outside gene matches: 5. CDR3 in amino acids: CASSQDTSGGEYNEQFF. Here the CDR3 DNA reads TGCGCCAGCAGCCAAGATACTAGCGGGGGCGAATACAATGAGCAGTTCTTC.

This clonotype was recorded a few times. The chain recombines TRBV4-2 with TRBJ2-1; D is possibly TRBD2 (6 bases). This CDR3 is 17 amino acids long. Germline CDR1 reads LGHNA; CDR2 reads YNFKEQ. Trimming took 6 bases from V and 0 from J, leaving 18 bases between them. The CDR3 DNA is TGTGCCAGCAGAGGAGCGCGGCAGGGACTCTCCTACAATGAGCAGTTCTTC. It encodes CASRGARQGLSYNEQFF.

This clonotype was picked up a small number of times. This chain uses TRBV10-1 with TRBJ2-7; D unclear. Germline CDR1 and CDR2: WNHNN and SYGVQD (reference sequence). CDR3 length: 12 amino acids. The V end was cut by 0 bases, the J end by 2 bases, with 2 bases between. The CDR3 sequence is CASSESTYEQYF. The CDR3 nucleotides read TGCGCCAGCAGTGAGTCGACCTACGAGCAGTACTTC.

This clonotype showed up just a few times. This rearrangement joins TRBV24-1 to TRBJ1-5, with 8 bases identical to TRBD1. The V gene end was trimmed by 3 bases and the J gene end by 7 bases; junction bases not matched to a gene: 4. This CDR3 has 14 residues. Germline loops: CDR1 KGHDR, CDR2 SFDVKD. The CDR3 coding sequence is TGTGCCACCAGTGATCCAGGGGGCGGACAGCCCCAGCATTTT. Translated, it gives CATSDPGGGQPQHF.

This clonotype was found a few times. The chain uses TRBV20-1 and TRBJ1-5; 7 nucleotides match TRBD1. From germline, CDR1 is DFQATT and CDR2 SNEGSKA (reference sequence). This CDR3 is 14 amino acids long. With V trimmed by 0 bases and J by 7 bases, 6 bases remained unmatched. The CDR3 nucleotides read TGCAGTGCTAGAGAATCCCAGGGGGGACAGCCCCAGCATTTT. The encoded protein is CSARESQGGQPQHF.

Only a few counts were recorded for this clonotype. The rearrangement links TRBV2 to TRBJ1-6; tentatively, D is TRBD1 (5 bases). CDR3 size: 15 residues. Trimming took 8 bases from V and 3 from J, leaving 14 bases between them. Germline CDR1 reads SNHLY; CDR2 reads FYNNEI. CDR3 sequence (DNA): TGTGCCAGCTTATCCCAGGGCAGCTATAATTCACCCCTCCACTTT. This codes for CASLSQGSYNSPLHF.

This clonotype has just a few counts. The chain couples TRBV7-6 to TRBJ1-2; D is perhaps TRBD1 (5 bases). The germline V gene encodes CDR1 SGHVS and CDR2 FNYEAQ. The CDR3 runs to 11 residues. The ends were cut back, 10 bases at V and 5 bases at J, with 11 bases in the middle. CDR3 amino acids: CAIPGPYGYTF. The CDR3 DNA follows: TGTGCCATCCCGGGACCATATGGCTACACCTTC.

This clonotype was detected many times. The rearrangement joins TRBV7-8 to TRBJ2-5; D is perhaps TRBD1 (5 bases). Trimming cost V 0 bases and J 5 bases, with 19 bases left between them. CDR3 length equals 17 residues. Germline values: CDR1 SGHVS, CDR2 FQNEAQ. The CDR3 loop is CASSLARAFRGRETQYF. The DNA for the CDR3 is TGTGCCAGCAGCTTAGCCCGGGCCTTTAGGGGTCGGGAGACCCAGTACTTC.

This clonotype was counted only a few times. The chain links TRBV7-2 to TRBJ2-3, with D tentatively TRBD1 (5 bases). The CDR3 contains 17 residues. The V and J ends lost 2 bases and 2 bases respectively, with 17 bases between them. Germline V gene lookup returns CDR1 SGHTA and CDR2 FQGNSA. CDR3 nucleotides: TGTGCCAGCAGCTTAAACCAGAGACAGAGATACACAGATACGCAGTATTTT. This sequence encodes CASSLNQRQRYTDTQYF.

The chain combines TRBV6-5 with TRBJ1-5; D may be TRBD1 (6 bases). Per the germline V gene, CDR1 is MNHEY and CDR2 is SVGAGI. V was cut by 5 bases and J by 3 bases, with 17 bases left in between. The CDR3 has 16 amino acids. The CDR3 DNA reads as TGTGCCAGCAGTACGACAGGCCCGGCCACCAATCAGCCCCAGCATTTT. Residues: CASSTTGPATNQPQHF.

The chain combines TRBV19 with TRBJ2-4; tentatively, D is TRBD2 (5 bases). Germline V CDR1 and CDR2: LNHDA, SQIVND (reference sequence). With 0 bases removed from V and 2 bases from J, the gap between germline ends came to 11 bases. The length of the CDR3 is 16 residues. DNA for the CDR3: TGTGCCAGTAGTATAGATGAGGGCAGCACCAAAAACATTCAGTACTTC. This gives the protein CASSIDEGSTKNIQYF.

The chain couples TRBV10-3 to TRBJ2-3; 13 bases fit TRBD2. There are 17 residues in the CDR3. J gave up 1 base and V 6 bases, and 7 bases lay outside the gene matches. Germline loops: CDR1 ENHRY, CDR2 SYGVKD. CDR3 nucleotides: TGTGCCATCAGGACACTAGCGGGGGGGCGTGGCACAGATACGCAGTATTTT. Amino acid sequence: CAIRTLAGGRGTDTQYF.

The chain carries TRBV7-9 and TRBJ1-1; the D gene is possibly TRBD1 (5 bases). This CDR3 is built from 18 residues. Germline-derived CDR1 and CDR2 are SEHNR and FQNEAQ (reference sequence). The V end lost 1 base, the J end lost 0 bases, and 18 bases lay between the germline ends. The CDR3 loop reads CASSLEVQVGVMNTEAFF. The CDR3 region has the DNA TGTGCCAGCAGCTTAGAAGTTCAGGTGGGGGTAATGAACACTGAAGCTTTCTTT.